This entry features one TCR beta chain sequence. The antigen remains unidentified. The junction had 9 bases not matched to a gene; V was cut back by 4 bases and J by 3 bases. CDR3 length: 17 amino acids. In germline, CDR1 is PRHDT, CDR2 FYEKMQ (reference sequence). The record originates from a study of OX40 agonist ivuxolimab in advanced cancers. Study in general: The treatment was a fully human IgG2 OX40 agonist, ivuxolimab. Earlier anti-PD-1, anti-PD-L1 or anti-CTLA-4 therapy was permitted; roughly 40% had received some.

Study observations and caveats: CD8+ T cells showed, on average, more clonal expansion than CD4+ cells. The CD4+ and CD8+ T cells in the blood had expanded clonally by week 6 at 0.1 to 3.0 mg/kg.

Generated by immunoSEQ multiplex PCR, the TCRdb table keeps only in-frame clones and is missing some. In the table there are just over 60,000 clones, approximately 90% of which are singletons. The sequences come from CD4+ or CD8+ T cells sorted from blood, collected in a trial of the OX40 agonist ivuxolimab. The origin of this receptor is an adult with an advanced solid tumor such as melanoma, head and neck, liver or kidney cancer. J is TRBJ2-1 and V is TRBV13; 10 bases map to TRBD2. Written as DNA, the CDR3 is TGTGCCAGCAGCTATTGGACTAGCGGAAGTCTCTACAATGAGCAGTTCTTC. It translates to CASSYWTSGSLYNEQFF.